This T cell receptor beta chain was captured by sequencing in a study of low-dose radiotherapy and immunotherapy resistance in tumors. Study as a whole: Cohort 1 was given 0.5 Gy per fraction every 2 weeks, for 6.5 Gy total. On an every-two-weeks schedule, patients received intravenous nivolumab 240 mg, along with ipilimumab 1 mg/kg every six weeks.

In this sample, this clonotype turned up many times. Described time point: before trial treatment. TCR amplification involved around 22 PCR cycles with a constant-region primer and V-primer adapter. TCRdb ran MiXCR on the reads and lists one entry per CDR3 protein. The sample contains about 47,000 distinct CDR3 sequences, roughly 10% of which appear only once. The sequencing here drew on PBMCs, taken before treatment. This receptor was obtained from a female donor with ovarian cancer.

As DNA, the CDR3 is TGTGCCAGCAGTCGACGACAGGGAGAGACCCAGTACTTC. This encodes CASSRRQGETQYF. The rearrangement links TRBV6-1 to TRBJ2-5; TRBD1 matches at 7 bases. Germline values: CDR1 MNHNS, CDR2 SASEGT. The CDR3 runs to 13 residues. With 5 bases clipped from V and 4 bases from J, the junction kept 4 bases outside the gene matches.